The source of this T cell receptor beta chain is a study of long-term antiretroviral therapy in people with HIV. They ran version v3.0 of the immunoSEQ assay at survey level. Repertoires were generated with immunoSEQ multiplex PCR, while TCRdb's copy carries only in-frame clones and drops some. The profile covers around 29,000 clones, with about 95% appearing a single time and 7.5% to 9% taken by the ten largest. Findings of the study overall: Spans of CDR3 length were tighter for HIV repertoires than for controls. Following ART, diversity rose but still fell short of transplant donor controls.

This clone was found once. As yet, its antigen is unknown. The source of this sequence is a man aged 25 to 40 with HIV. Sequencing was performed on unsorted PBMCs, taken 5.3 years after starting antiretroviral therapy.

The DNA of the CDR3 is TGTGCCAGCAGTTTATCAGGGCCGGGGGTGGAGACCCAGTACTTC. Translated, it gives CASSLSGPGVETQYF. This chain links TRBV28 with TRBJ2-5, with TRBD2 as a possible D gene (6 bases). Trimming removed 1 base at V and 5 bases at J, with 14 bases between. The length of the CDR3 is 15 residues. Germline assignment: CDR1 MDHEN and CDR2 SYDVKM.